Listed here are 8 T cell receptor beta chains from one sample, sequenced in a study of cytomegalovirus exposure and HLA in healthy donors. Measured with immunoSEQ multiplex PCR; TCRdb has only the in-frame clones, and not every one. Here the sample spans hundreds of thousands of clones, 70% to 90% being singletons. Material for sequencing was PBMCs. These receptor sequences come from a woman aged 18-29 years in good health and CMV-seronegative.

V gene TRBV11-2 combines with J gene TRBJ1-2; D not certain. Germline V gene data show CDR1 as SGHAT and CDR2 as FQNNGV. This CDR3 has 16 residues. The V end was cut by 0 bases, the J end by 5 bases, with 16 bases between. CDR3 sequence reads: CASSLDPRGFGYGYTF. CDR3 nucleotides: TGTGCCAGCAGCTTAGACCCCCGCGGATTTGGGTATGGCTACACCTTC.

The chain combines TRBV18 with TRBJ1-4; TRBD1 matches 10 bases. Germline V gives CDR1 KGHSH, CDR2 LQKENI. V was pared by 5 bases and J by 5 bases, with 14 bases of the junction left unmatched. The CDR3 consists of 18 residues. The CDR3 spells CASSTPGTGVIGNEKLFF. Written as DNA, the CDR3 is TGTGCCAGCTCAACTCCCGGGACAGGGGTAATCGGGAATGAAAAACTGTTTTTT.

The genes are TRBV28 and TRBJ2-3, with 8 positions matching TRBD1. The trim removed 6 bases at V and 0 bases at J, leaving 5 bases unmatched. There are 15 residues in the CDR3. Germline-derived CDR1 and CDR2 are MDHEN and SYDVKM. The CDR3 here is CASRPRGPSTDTQYF. In DNA, the CDR3 is TGTGCCAGCAGACCCAGGGGGCCTAGCACAGATACGCAGTATTTT.

The rearrangement links TRBV15 to TRBJ2-2, with 13 bases fitting TRBD2. The CDR3 is made up of 20 amino acids. J lost 7 bases, V lost 0 bases, and 14 bases had no gene match. Germline CDR1 is LNHNV and CDR2 is YYDKDF (reference sequence). This CDR3 reads CATSRESWTSGRSGGGELFF. CDR3 in DNA: TGTGCCACCAGCAGAGAAAGTTGGACTAGCGGGAGATCTGGTGGCGGGGAGCTGTTTTTT.

The chain is built from TRBV7-3 and TRBJ1-5; 7 bases agree with TRBD1. Losses at the gene ends were 3 bases for V and 0 bases for J; bases not matched to a gene: 8. Per germline, CDR1 SGHTA and CDR2 FQGTGA. The CDR3 loop spans 17 amino acids. Here the CDR3 reads CASSFIQGEYSNQPQHF. The CDR3 bases are TGTGCCAGCAGCTTCATCCAGGGGGAGTATAGCAATCAGCCCCAGCATTTT.

This clone occurred once. The chain is built from TRBV30 and TRBJ2-3, with TRBD2 matching over 10 bases. The CDR3 extends over 17 amino acids. J gave up 1 base and V 0 bases, and 7 bases lay outside the gene matches. Germline CDR1 reads GTSNPN; CDR2 reads SVGIG (reference sequence). CDR3 region: CAWSVQLLAGGTDTQYF. DNA of the CDR3: TGTGCCTGGAGTGTACAGCTGCTAGCGGGGGGCACAGATACGCAGTATTTT.

The chain employs TRBV18 and TRBJ2-5; 8 bases match TRBD2. V shed 0 bases and J 2 bases; nucleotides not matched to a gene: 8. CDR3 length equals 17 residues. Germline CDR1 and CDR2: KGHSH and LQKENI. The CDR3 DNA is TGTGCCAGCTCACCACCGCGGAGCGGGGGATATCAAGAGACCCAGTACTTC. Its translation: CASSPPRSGGYQETQYF.

This clone was recorded once. The V call is TRBV18, the J call TRBJ2-7; D gene uncertain. Germline values: CDR1 KGHSH, CDR2 LQKENI. Trimming took off 3 bases at V and 0 bases at J, with 12 bases between the two ends. This CDR3 region has 15 residues. The CDR3 protein is CASSPVARSSYEQYF. The CDR3 bases are TGTGCCAGCTCACCTGTTGCCCGGAGCTCCTACGAGCAGTACTTC. The full variable domain, its missing parts supplied by reference TRBV18 and TRBJ2-7, is NAGVMQNPRHLVRRRGQEARLRCSPMKGHSHVYWYRQLPEEGLKFMVYLQKENIIDESGMPKERFSAEFPKEGPSILRIQQVVRGDSAAYFCASSPVARSSYEQYFGPGTRLTVT.